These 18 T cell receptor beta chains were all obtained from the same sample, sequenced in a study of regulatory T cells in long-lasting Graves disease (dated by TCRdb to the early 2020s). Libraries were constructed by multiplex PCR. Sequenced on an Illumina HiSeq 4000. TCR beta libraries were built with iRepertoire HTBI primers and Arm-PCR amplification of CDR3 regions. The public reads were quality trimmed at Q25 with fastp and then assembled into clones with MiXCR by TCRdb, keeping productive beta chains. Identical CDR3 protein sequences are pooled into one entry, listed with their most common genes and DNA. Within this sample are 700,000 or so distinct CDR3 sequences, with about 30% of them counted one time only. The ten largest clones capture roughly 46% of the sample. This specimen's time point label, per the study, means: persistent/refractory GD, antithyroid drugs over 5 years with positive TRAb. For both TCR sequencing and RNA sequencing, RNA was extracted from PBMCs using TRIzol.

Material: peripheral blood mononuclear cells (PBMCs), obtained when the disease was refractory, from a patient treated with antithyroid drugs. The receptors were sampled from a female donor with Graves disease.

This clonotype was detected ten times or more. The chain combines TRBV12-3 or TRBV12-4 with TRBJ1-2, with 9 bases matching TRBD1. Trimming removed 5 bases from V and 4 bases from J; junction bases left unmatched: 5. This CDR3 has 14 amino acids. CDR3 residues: CASSETGGAYGYTF. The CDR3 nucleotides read TGTGCCAGCAGTGAAACAGGGGGCGCCTATGGCTACACCTTC.

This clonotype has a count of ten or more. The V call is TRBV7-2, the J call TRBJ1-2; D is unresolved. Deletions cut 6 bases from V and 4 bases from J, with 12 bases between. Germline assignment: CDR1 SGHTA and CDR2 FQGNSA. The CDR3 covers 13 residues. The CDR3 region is CASSTEQSYGYTF. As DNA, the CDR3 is TGTGCCAGCAGTACGGAGCAATCCTATGGCTACACCTTC.

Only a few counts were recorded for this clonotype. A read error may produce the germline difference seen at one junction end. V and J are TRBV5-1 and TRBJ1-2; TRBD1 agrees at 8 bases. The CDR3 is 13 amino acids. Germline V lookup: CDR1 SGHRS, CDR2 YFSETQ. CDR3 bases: TGTGCCAGCAGCTCCGGGACAGGTCATGGCTACACCTTC. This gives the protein CASSSGTGHGYTF.

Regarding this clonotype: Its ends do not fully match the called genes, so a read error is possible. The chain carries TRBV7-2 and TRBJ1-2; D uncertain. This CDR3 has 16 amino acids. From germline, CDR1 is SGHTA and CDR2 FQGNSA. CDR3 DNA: TGTGCCGGCAGCTTAGCGACTAAAGGGATGAGGCATGGCTACACCTTC. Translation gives CAGSLATKGMRHGYTF.

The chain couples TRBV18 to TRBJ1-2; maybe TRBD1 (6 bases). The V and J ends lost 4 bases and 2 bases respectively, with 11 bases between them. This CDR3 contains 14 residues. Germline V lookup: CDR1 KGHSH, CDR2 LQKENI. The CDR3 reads CASSLDRINYGYTF. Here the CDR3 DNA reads TGTGCCAGCTCACTAGACAGGATAAACTATGGCTACACCTTC.

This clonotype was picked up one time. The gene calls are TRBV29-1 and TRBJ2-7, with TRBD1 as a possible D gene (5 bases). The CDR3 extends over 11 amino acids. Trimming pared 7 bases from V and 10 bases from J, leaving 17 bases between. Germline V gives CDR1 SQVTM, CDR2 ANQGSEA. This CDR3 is CSARLGPHQYF. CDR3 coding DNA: TGCAGCGCCAGACTGGGGCCCCATCAGTACTTC.

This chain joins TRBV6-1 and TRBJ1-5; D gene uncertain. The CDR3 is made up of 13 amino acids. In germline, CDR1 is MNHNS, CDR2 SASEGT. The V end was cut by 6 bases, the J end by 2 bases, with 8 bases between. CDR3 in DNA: TGTGCCAGCAGAACCCGGGGCAATCAGCCCCAGCATTTT. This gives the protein CASRTRGNQPQHF.

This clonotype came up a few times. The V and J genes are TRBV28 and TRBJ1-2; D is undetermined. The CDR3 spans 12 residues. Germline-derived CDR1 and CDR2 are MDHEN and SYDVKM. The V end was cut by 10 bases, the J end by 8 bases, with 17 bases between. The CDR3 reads CATLQVSGGYTF. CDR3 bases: TGTGCCACTCTCCAGGTATCGGGAGGCTACACCTTC.

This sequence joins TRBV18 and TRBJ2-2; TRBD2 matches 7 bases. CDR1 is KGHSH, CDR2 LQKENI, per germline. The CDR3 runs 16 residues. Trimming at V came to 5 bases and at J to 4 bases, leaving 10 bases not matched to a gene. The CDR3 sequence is CASSGAEASGTGELFF. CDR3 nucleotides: TGTGCCAGCTCAGGGGCTGAGGCTAGCGGCACCGGGGAGCTGTTTTTT.

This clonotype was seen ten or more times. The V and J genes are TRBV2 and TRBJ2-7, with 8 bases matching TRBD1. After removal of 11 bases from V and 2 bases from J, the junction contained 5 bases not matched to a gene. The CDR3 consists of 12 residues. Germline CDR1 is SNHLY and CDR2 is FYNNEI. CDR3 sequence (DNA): TGTGCCCGTGGGACAGGAACCTACGAGCAGTACTTC. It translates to CARGTGTYEQYF.

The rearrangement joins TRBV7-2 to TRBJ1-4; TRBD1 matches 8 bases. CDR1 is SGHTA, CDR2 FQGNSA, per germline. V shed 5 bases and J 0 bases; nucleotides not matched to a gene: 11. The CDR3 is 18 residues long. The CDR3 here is CASSPDRARTATNEKLFF. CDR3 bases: TGTGCCAGCAGCCCGGACAGGGCTCGTACCGCAACTAATGAAAAACTGTTTTTT.

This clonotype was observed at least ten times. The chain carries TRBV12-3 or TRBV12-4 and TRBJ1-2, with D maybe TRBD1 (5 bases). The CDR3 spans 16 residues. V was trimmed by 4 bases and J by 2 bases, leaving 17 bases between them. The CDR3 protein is CASSSRQRGGNYGYTF. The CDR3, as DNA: TGTGCCAGCAGTTCGCGGCAGCGGGGGGGGAACTATGGCTACACCTTC.

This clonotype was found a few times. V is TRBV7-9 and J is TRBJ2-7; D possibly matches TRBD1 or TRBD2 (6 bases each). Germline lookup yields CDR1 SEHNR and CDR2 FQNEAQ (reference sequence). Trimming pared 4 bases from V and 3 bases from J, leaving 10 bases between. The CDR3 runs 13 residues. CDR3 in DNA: TGTGCCAGCAGCTCAGGGGAGGACTACGAGCAGTACTTC. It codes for CASSSGEDYEQYF.

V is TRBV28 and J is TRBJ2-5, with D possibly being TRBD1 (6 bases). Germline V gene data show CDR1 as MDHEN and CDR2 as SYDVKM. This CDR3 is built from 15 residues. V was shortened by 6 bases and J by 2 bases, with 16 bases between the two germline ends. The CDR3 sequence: CASSQLRGPQETQYF. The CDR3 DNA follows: TGTGCCAGCAGCCAACTCAGGGGACCACAAGAGACCCAGTACTTC.

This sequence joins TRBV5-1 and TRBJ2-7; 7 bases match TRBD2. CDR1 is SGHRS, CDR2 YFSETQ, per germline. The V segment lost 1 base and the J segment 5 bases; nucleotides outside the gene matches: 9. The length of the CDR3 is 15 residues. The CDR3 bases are TGCGCCAGCAGCTTGTCCGCCGGGAGGAGGAACGAGCAGTACTTC. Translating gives CASSLSAGRRNEQYF.

CDR3 DNA sequence: TGCGCCAGCAGTGAGATGAGGGACGGCTACGAGCAGTACTTC. Encoded protein: CASSEMRDGYEQYF. The rearrangement links TRBV10-1 to TRBJ2-7; perhaps D is TRBD1 or TRBD2 (5 bases each). Trimming took off 2 bases at V and 3 bases at J, with 11 bases between the two ends. Germline CDR1 WNHNN, CDR2 SYGVQD (reference sequence). CDR3 length equals 14 residues.

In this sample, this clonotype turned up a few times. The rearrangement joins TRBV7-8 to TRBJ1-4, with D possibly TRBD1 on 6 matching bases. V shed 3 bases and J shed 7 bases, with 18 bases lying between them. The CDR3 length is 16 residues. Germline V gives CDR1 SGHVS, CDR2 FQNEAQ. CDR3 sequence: CASSFTRGGGSEKLFF. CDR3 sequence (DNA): TGTGCCAGCAGCTTCACGAGGGGGGGCGGAAGTGAAAAACTGTTTTTT. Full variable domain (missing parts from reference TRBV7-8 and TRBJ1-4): GAGVSQSPRYKVAKRGQDVALRCDPISGHVSLFWYQQALGQGPEFLTYFQNEAQLDKSGLPSDRFFAERPEGSVSTLKIQRTQQEDSAVYLCASSFTRGGGSEKLFFGSGTQLSVL.

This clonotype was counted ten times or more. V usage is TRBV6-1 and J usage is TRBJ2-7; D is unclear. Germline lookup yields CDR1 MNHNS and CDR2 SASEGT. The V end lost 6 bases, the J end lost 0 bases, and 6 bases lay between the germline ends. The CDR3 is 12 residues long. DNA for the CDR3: TGTGCCAGCAGGGCTAGCTCCTACGAGCAGTACTTC. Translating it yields CASRASSYEQYF.